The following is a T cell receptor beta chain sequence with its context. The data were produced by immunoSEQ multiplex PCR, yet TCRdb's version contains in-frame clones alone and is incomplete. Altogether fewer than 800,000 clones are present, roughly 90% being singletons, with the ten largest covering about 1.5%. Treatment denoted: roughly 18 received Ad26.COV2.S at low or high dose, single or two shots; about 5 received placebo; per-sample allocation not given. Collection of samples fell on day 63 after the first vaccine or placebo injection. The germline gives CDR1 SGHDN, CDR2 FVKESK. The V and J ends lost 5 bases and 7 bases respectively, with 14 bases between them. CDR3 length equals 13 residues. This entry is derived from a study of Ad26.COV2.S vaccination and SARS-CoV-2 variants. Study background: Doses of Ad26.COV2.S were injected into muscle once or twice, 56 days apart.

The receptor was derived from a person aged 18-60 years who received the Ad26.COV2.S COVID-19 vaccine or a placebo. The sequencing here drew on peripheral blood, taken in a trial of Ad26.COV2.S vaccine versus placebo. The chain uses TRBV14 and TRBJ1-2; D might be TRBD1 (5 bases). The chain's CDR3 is CASSRGRVFGYTF. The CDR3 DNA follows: TGTGCCAGCAGCAGGGGCAGGGTATTTGGCTACACCTTC.